This TCR beta chain was sequenced in a study of T cells after yellow fever vaccination. The sample holds a few counts of this clonotype. TCRdb recomputed calls from the 5' RACE reads with MiXCR, one row per CDR3 protein. Found here are a few hundred thousand distinct CDR3 sequences, 6.8% of them singletons; the top ten hold over 15%. The sequence was collected from a man aged 18-30 years who received the YFV17D yellow fever vaccine. Sequencing was performed on PBMCs, taken roughly 47 days after the first yellow fever vaccination.

CDR3 DNA: TGTGCCAGCAGTCCCCCACCTAGCGGTTACGAGACCCAGTACTTC. This encodes CASSPPPSGYETQYF. V usage is TRBV3-1 and J usage is TRBJ2-5; the match to TRBD2 covers 7 bases. The V segment lost 6 bases and the J segment 5 bases; nucleotides outside the gene matches: 12. Germline CDR1 LGHDT, CDR2 YNNKEL (reference sequence). The CDR3 contains 15 residues.